This T cell receptor beta chain was recorded in a study of blood T cell repertoires in COVID-19. Data came from immunoSEQ multiplex PCR; TCRdb stores just in-frame clones and leaves some out. Here the sample spans around 150,000 clones, approximately 80% being singletons. CDR1 is SNHLY and CDR2 is FYNNEI in the germline V gene. Trimming cost V 0 bases and J 5 bases, with 7 bases left between them. The CDR3 totals 13 residues. The sequence was obtained from a man between 50 and 59 years old with acute or convalescent COVID-19. The chain employs TRBV2 and TRBJ2-5; unclear D gene. The specimen was peripheral blood. Here the CDR3 DNA reads TGTGCCAGCAGTGAAGCGCTTCGGGAGACCCAGTACTTC. Amino acid sequence: CASSEALRETQYF.